Following are 11 T cell receptor beta chains from one sample sequenced in a study of tumor and adjacent non-tumor tissue in lung cancer. This sample's RNA came from whole unsorted tissue. A modified ARM-PCR protocol with three rounds of nested PCR amplified TCRbeta. One entry per CDR3 protein results from TCRdb running MiXCR on the multiplex PCR reads. The table records around 70,000 distinct CDR3 sequences, approximately 73% of them present only once. The sequenced sample consisted of lung tumor tissue. These receptors all stem from a man between 60 and 70 years old with non-small cell lung cancer.

In the case of this clonotype: A read error may explain this, as a much larger clone is one base away. The genes are TRBV5-6 and TRBJ2-3, with 12 nucleotides matching TRBD2. V gave up 1 base and J gave up 2 bases; unmatched junction bases: 14. CDR1 is SGHDT and CDR2 is YYEEEE in the germline V gene. The CDR3 sequence is 20 residues long. The CDR3 reads CASSLPLASGRVGLTDTQYF. CDR3 coding DNA: TGTGCCAGCAGCTTGCCGCTCGCTAGCGGGAGGGTCGGCCTCACAGATACGCAGTATTTT.

About this clonotype itself: A much larger clone sits a single nucleotide away, making a read error possible. This chain connects TRBV20-1 to TRBJ2-1; D call uncertain. V was pared by 7 bases and J by 8 bases, with 9 bases between. Germline V gives CDR1 DFQATT, CDR2 SNEGSKA (reference sequence). CDR3 length equals 10 residues. The CDR3 DNA reads TGCAGTGTCTTGGGCGATGAGCAGTTCTTC. It is translated as CSVLGDEQFF.

The chain links TRBV7-9 to TRBJ2-2, with D perhaps TRBD1 (5 bases). This CDR3 spans 14 amino acids. The ends were cut back, 4 bases at V and 7 bases at J, with 13 bases in the middle. Per the germline V gene, CDR1 is SEHNR and CDR2 is FQNEAQ (reference sequence). CDR3 sequence reads: CASSSDRWSGELFF. The CDR3 nucleotides are TGTGCCAGCAGCTCAGACAGATGGAGCGGGGAGCTGTTTTTT.

As regards this clonotype: Given a much more abundant clone one base away, this may be a read error. The genes are TRBV28 and TRBJ1-1; D unclear. CDR3 length equals 13 residues. The germline V gene has CDR1 MDHEN and CDR2 SYDVKM. DNA for the CDR3: TGTGCCAGCCTCCTTGGGATGAACACTGATGCTTTCTTT. Its translation is CASLLGMNTDAFF.

Regarding this clonotype: At one end the junction does not follow the germline gene, possibly because of a read error. This chain links TRBV20-1 with TRBJ2-1; TRBD2 aligns across 13 bases. Germline loops: CDR1 DFQATT, CDR2 SNEGSKA (reference sequence). CDR3 length equals 14 residues. The CDR3 region has the DNA TGCAGTGTTTTACTAGCGGGAGGGGGCAATGAACAGTTCTTC. Its protein product is CSVLLAGGGNEQFF.

The table lists this clonotype with a few counts. With a much larger clone just one base away, this may be a read error. The rearrangement joins TRBV20-1 to TRBJ2-1; 8 bases map to TRBD1. Germline values: CDR1 DFQATT, CDR2 SNEGSKA (reference sequence). The CDR3 totals 14 residues. CDR3 sequence: CNGDGDRFMNEQFF. CDR3 in DNA: TGCAATGGTGACGGGGACAGGTTTATGAATGAGCAGTTCTTC.

J is TRBJ2-1 and V is TRBV12-3 or TRBV12-4; 14 nucleotides match TRBD2. V trimming: 5 bases; J trimming: 14 bases; junction bases outside the gene matches: 8. This CDR3 spans 14 amino acids. The CDR3 nucleotides are TGTGCCAGCAGTACCTCTGGGACTAGCGGGAGAAAGTTCTTC. This gives the protein CASSTSGTSGRKFF.

With regard to this clonotype: At one end the junction does not follow the germline gene, possibly because of a read error. V is TRBV29-1 and J is TRBJ1-1; maybe TRBD1 (5 bases). This CDR3 contains 15 residues. The V gene's germline CDR1 is SQVTM and CDR2 ANQGSEA. CDR3 in DNA: TGCAGTGTTGGAGGAGGTTGGGGGGTTCTCACTGAAGCATTCTTT. Translating it yields CSVGGGWGVLTEAFF.

Remarks on this clonotype: A much larger clone differs by one base, so this may be a read error. This chain connects TRBV5-6 to TRBJ2-1; D assignment may be TRBD1 or TRBD2 (5 bases each). Germline CDR1 and CDR2: SGHDT and YYEEEE. The CDR3 consists of 12 residues. This chain's CDR3 is CVSSWGYNEQFF. The CDR3 nucleotides read TGTGTCAGCAGCTGGGGGTACAATGAGCAGTTCTTC.

This clonotype was observed a few times. The rearrangement links TRBV29-1 to TRBJ1-2, with 10 bases aligning to TRBD1. Germline assignment: CDR1 SQVTM and CDR2 ANQGSEA. The CDR3 loop spans 10 amino acids. With V trimmed by 8 bases and J by 14 bases, 8 bases remained unmatched. As DNA, the CDR3 is TGCAGCTATTGGGACAGGGGACAAACCTTC. Its translation: CSYWDRGQTF.

This clonotype was picked up one time. An end of the junction differs from the germline gene, which may be a read error. The chain recombines TRBV29-1 with TRBJ2-2; 11 positions agree with TRBD1. Germline V CDR1 and CDR2: SQVTM, ANQGSEA. The CDR3 is 15 residues long. The chain's CDR3 is CSVVGTGGFTGELLF. The CDR3 DNA reads as TGCAGCGTTGTCGGGACAGGGGGTTTTACCGGGGAGCTGCTTTTT.